This T cell receptor (beta chain) comes out of a study of cytotoxic CD8 clonotypes in ibrutinib-treated CLL (dated by TCRdb to the early 2020s). Describing the broader study: The cohort had over ten relapsed/refractory and around 15 treatment-naive patients; approximately 18 were IGHV unmutated. All remission and progressive disease samples were collected while patients were still receiving ibrutinib. On average, each sample yielded hundreds of thousands of productive templates and about 94,000 productive rearrangements. Responses were partial in roughly 24 patients and complete in 2; after median 68 months follow-up, about 14 stayed in remission and around 12 progressed. Cryopreserved peripheral blood mononuclear cells were collected before treatment, at response, and at either disease progression or sustained remission. The response samples were drawn at a median of roughly twelve months into treatment, with a range of about 6 to 40 months. Of the approximately 87 people in the trial, about two dozen had longitudinal samples available. The full study reports these points: Baseline clonality was found to be higher than that of age-matched healthy donors and was strongly correlated with circulating CD8+ T-cell counts. Sampling times were not matched between patients in sustained remission and patients whose disease was progressing, and lymph node repertoires were not examined. Public clonotypes were rare and either shrank or stayed stable during treatment, and the rise in clonality at ibrutinib response reflected expansion of private clonotypes. Clonality rose at ibrutinib response, remained stable during sustained remission, and dropped back toward baseline at progression.

This clone occurred once. Its antigen is not yet known. No per-base quality is available; no much larger clone lies one base away. On a MiSeq, deep resolution sequencing aimed for a depth between 1 in 1 million and 1 in 200,000 T cells, with each clonotype covered approximately 9.2x on average. TCR beta libraries were generated with the immunoSEQ hsTCRB Kit. The study's own analysis went as follows. The data were analyzed with ImmunoSEQ Analyzer and ImmunoSEQ Data Assistant, and V, D and J gene assignments followed IMGT definitions. Clonality was computed as one minus normalized Shannon entropy of productive rearrangement frequencies, ranging from 0 to 1. Only overrepresented clonotypes making up at least 0.05% of each patient's repertoire were included in the public clonotype analysis. Approximately 14 age-matched healthy donor repertoires from immuneACCESS served as clonality controls. Entries here come from immuneACCESS through TCRdb and include only in-frame sequences with V and J called. Some clones fail to appear in such tables; in the studies checked, an unresolved V gene covers under half of the shortfall, and the cause of the remainder is unknown. The V and J calls and clone size are taken from that table; D and trimming were inferred from the DNA. For this sample the table gives fewer than 50,000 clones, of which 60% to 80% were detected only once. Approximately 13% of the sample goes to the ten largest clones.

The germline V gene encodes CDR1 SQVTM and CDR2 ANQGSEA. V loses 7 bases of germline sequence and J loses 3 bases, and the interval between the two ends is 15 bases. The CDR3 spans 14 residues, from the cysteine through the phenylalanine. The kept DNA is CDR3 alone, 42 bases in frame from the first base. The sample's time point label, in plain terms: approximately eleven months on ibrutinib. For TCR beta library preparation, about 2 micrograms of genomic DNA was extracted from cryopreserved PBMCs. High-throughput TCR beta sequencing was performed on longitudinal blood samples from CLL patients receiving ibrutinib monotherapy. The patients took part in an open-label, single-center phase 2 trial of ibrutinib monotherapy.

The chain uses TRBV29-1 and TRBJ2-2; TRBD2 could be the D gene, as 7 bases match. The TCR was taken from a human donor with chronic lymphocytic leukemia. The material sequenced was PBMCs, taken after 12 months of ibrutinib treatment. The CDR3 corresponds to CSGGGQRDTGELFF. The sequence in DNA is TGCAGCGGGGGGGGCCAGCGGGACACCGGGGAGCTGTTTTTT.